This T cell receptor beta chain was sequenced during a study of blood T cell repertoires in COVID-19. Background on the study: Researchers got acute and convalescent COVID-19 samples from the United States, Italy and Spain.

The repertoire was sequenced with immunoSEQ multiplex PCR; TCRdb's copy has only in-frame clones and lacks some. The data hold almost 70,000 clones, with around three quarters observed a single time. Germline CDR1 MGHRA, CDR2 YSYEKL. The CDR3 runs 14 residues. Deletions cut 2 bases from V and 7 bases from J, with 11 bases between. Sample: peripheral blood. The chain carries TRBV4-1 and TRBJ1-4; TRBD1 might be the D (6 bases). The clonotype comes from a man in his sixties with acute or convalescent COVID-19. CDR3 sequence reads: CASSQTTGSEKLFF. In DNA form, the CDR3 reads TGCGCCAGCAGCCAAACGACAGGATCTGAAAAACTGTTTTTT.